The 15 T cell receptor beta chains presented below share a single source sample, sequenced in a study of cytomegalovirus exposure and HLA in healthy donors. Assay: immunoSEQ multiplex PCR; the TCRdb copy retains only in-frame clones and omits some. This table holds a few hundred thousand clones, approximately 80% found once. Sequencing was performed on PBMCs. All receptors come from a woman in her 30s in good health and CMV-seropositive.

J is TRBJ2-1 and V is TRBV29-1, with a tentative D call TRBD2 (5 bases). V was clipped by 6 bases and J by 7 bases, with 16 bases between them. CDR3 length equals 13 residues. The V gene's germline CDR1 is SQVTM and CDR2 ANQGSEA. CDR3 sequence (DNA): TGCAGCGTGGCCGCACTAGGATTGAATGAGCAGTTCTTC. This translates into CSVAALGLNEQFF.

The CDR3: CASSHKGVGYGYTF. The CDR3 DNA reads as TGTGCCAGCAGCCACAAAGGGGTAGGCTATGGCTACACCTTC. The chain joins TRBV14 to TRBJ1-2, with a weak D call TRBD1 (5 bases). CDR3 length: 14 amino acids. Trimming shortened V by 3 bases and J by 4 bases, and 12 bases separated the two germline ends. Germline V lookup: CDR1 SGHDN, CDR2 FVKESK. The full variable domain, completed using reference TRBV14 and TRBJ1-2, is EAGVTQFPSHSVIEKGQTVTLRCDPISGHDNLYWYRRVMGKEIKFLLHFVKESKQDESGMPNNRFLAERTGGTYSTLKVQPAELEDSGVYFCASSHKGVGYGYTFGSGTRLTVV.

This clone has a handful of counts. The chain employs TRBV5-1 and TRBJ1-1, with D possibly being TRBD1 (6 bases). CDR3 length: 15 residues. Germline V gene lookup returns CDR1 SGHRS and CDR2 YFSETQ. The V end was cut by 7 bases, the J end by 1 base, with 17 bases between. The CDR3 bases are TGCGCCAGCTTAATTCACGCAGGGGCGAACACTGAAGCTTTCTTT. It yields the protein CASLIHAGANTEAFF.

V usage is TRBV6-1 and J usage is TRBJ2-1; either TRBD1 or TRBD2 may supply D (5 bases each). The CDR3 runs 15 residues. The V gene's germline CDR1 is MNHNS and CDR2 SASEGT. The V end lost 3 bases, the J end lost 2 bases, and 11 bases lay between the germline ends. The CDR3 DNA is TGTGCCAGCAGTGACCCGGGACCTCCCTACAATGAGCAGTTCTTC. Translated: CASSDPGPPYNEQFF.

V is TRBV9 and J is TRBJ2-3; 7 bases align to TRBD2. The CDR3 runs 16 residues. V lost 8 bases to trimming and J lost 0 bases; unmatched junction nucleotides: 12. CDR1 and CDR2 from the germline V gene are SGDLS and YYNGEE. The CDR3 DNA reads TGTGCCAGTTCTAGCGGCCCGGGCGGGAGCACAGATACGCAGTATTTT. Its protein product is CASSSGPGGSTDTQYF.

This chain uses TRBV11-3 with TRBJ1-1; the match to TRBD1 covers 7 bases. V gave up 0 bases and J gave up 2 bases; unmatched junction bases: 3. The germline gives CDR1 SGHNT, CDR2 YENEEA. The length of the CDR3 is 15 residues. The CDR3 is CASSLDGDSNTEAFF. The CDR3 region has the DNA TGTGCCAGCAGCTTAGATGGGGACAGTAACACTGAAGCTTTCTTT.

This rearrangement joins TRBV27 to TRBJ1-1; D perhaps matches TRBD1 (6 bases). V shed 4 bases and J shed 4 bases, with 10 bases lying between them. Germline lookup yields CDR1 MNHEY and CDR2 SMNVEV (reference sequence). The CDR3 loop spans 13 amino acids. CDR3 protein: CASSYTGLTEAFF. In DNA form, the CDR3 reads TGTGCCAGCAGTTATACAGGGCTCACTGAAGCTTTCTTT.

The J gene is TRBJ2-2, the V gene TRBV6-5; 16 bases fit TRBD2. Germline loops: CDR1 MNHEY, CDR2 SVGAGI. The V segment lost 7 bases and the J segment 13 bases; nucleotides outside the gene matches: 6. The CDR3 is 14 residues long. The CDR3: CASTGTSGRARLFF. CDR3 in DNA: TGTGCCAGCACCGGGACTAGCGGGAGGGCGAGGCTGTTTTTT.

The CDR3 is CASSPVPGARGYTF. The CDR3 DNA reads TGTGCCAGTAGTCCCGTCCCGGGGGCGCGTGGCTACACCTTC. J is TRBJ1-2 and V is TRBV19; D might be TRBD1 (6 bases). The V gene lost 5 bases and the J gene lost 7 bases, with 17 bases spanning the gap. The CDR3 has 14 residues. Germline-derived CDR1 and CDR2 are LNHDA and SQIVND (reference sequence).

This chain links TRBV28 with TRBJ2-2; 11 bases align to TRBD2. This CDR3 has 15 amino acids. CDR1 and CDR2 (germline): MDHEN, SYDVKM. J gave up 2 bases and V 8 bases, and 4 bases lay outside the gene matches. Here the CDR3 reads CASLAGGRNTGELFF. DNA of the CDR3: TGTGCCAGCTTAGCGGGAGGGCGAAACACCGGGGAGCTGTTTTTT.

The V call is TRBV6-1, the J call TRBJ2-7; the match to TRBD2 covers 12 bases. The trim removed 7 bases at V and 4 bases at J, leaving 8 bases unmatched. Germline V CDR1 and CDR2: MNHNS, SASEGT. The CDR3 totals 15 residues. CDR3 amino acids: CASTPETSGSYEQYF. The CDR3 DNA reads as TGTGCCAGCACCCCAGAGACTAGCGGGAGTTACGAGCAGTACTTC.

CDR3 amino acids: CASSLSGLAGQITVNEQFF. The CDR3 nucleotides read TGCGCCAGCAGCTTGTCGGGACTAGCGGGCCAAATTACTGTCAATGAGCAGTTCTTC. The rearrangement links TRBV5-1 to TRBJ2-1; 12 positions agree with TRBD2. The CDR3 length is 19 residues. Germline V gives CDR1 SGHRS, CDR2 YFSETQ. With V trimmed by 1 base and J by 6 bases, 14 bases remained unmatched.

The chain uses TRBV9 and TRBJ2-2; 7 positions agree with TRBD1. Germline V gene sequence: CDR1 SGDLS, CDR2 YYNGEE. Germline trimming cut 4 bases from V and 8 bases from J; bases unmatched to any gene: 5. This CDR3 comprises 13 residues. As DNA, the CDR3 is TGTGCCAGCAGCACAAACAGGGGTGGGGAGCTGTTTTTT. Translating gives CASSTNRGGELFF. Variable domain in full (rest from reference TRBV9 and TRBJ2-2): DSGVTQTPKHLITATGQRVTLRCSPRSGDLSVYWYQQSLDQGLQFLIQYYNGEERAKGNILERFSAQQFPDLHSELNLSSLELGDSALYFCASSTNRGGELFFGEGSRLTVL.

V is TRBV4-1 and J is TRBJ1-2; the D gene is possibly TRBD1 (6 bases). The V gene's germline CDR1 is MGHRA and CDR2 YSYEKL. V dropped 4 bases and J dropped 7 bases, with 16 bases sitting between them. The CDR3 contains 14 residues. As DNA, the CDR3 is TGCGCCAGCAGCCGGGTTCGGGGGGCGCGTGGCTACACCTTC. This gives the protein CASSRVRGARGYTF.

The rearrangement uses TRBV2 and TRBJ1-5, with D perhaps TRBD1 (5 bases). The CDR3 extends over 15 amino acids. V lost 3 bases and J 4 bases, leaving 13 bases between the germline ends. CDR1 is SNHLY, CDR2 FYNNEI, per germline. As DNA, the CDR3 is TGTGCCAGCAGTGAGAAACGGACAATTAATCAGCCCCAGCATTTT. This encodes CASSEKRTINQPQHF.